This T cell receptor beta chain was obtained from a study of T cells in Graves' hyperthyroidism and ophthalmopathy. Background on the study: At initial diagnosis, before any treatment had begun, peripheral blood was obtained.

It was RNA transcripts that yielded the amplified TCR beta CDR3 regions. Primed by the HTBI set, a first-round RT-PCR was run on the TCR CDR3. Via MiXCR, TCRdb re-called the multiplex PCR reads, giving one row per CDR3 protein. The sample includes about 590,000 distinct CDR3 sequences, around 14% seen only once; the top ten take 7.1%. In the case of this clonotype: The antigen is undetermined.

The V end lost 3 bases, the J end lost 5 bases, and 23 bases lay between the germline ends. CDR1 is SGHTA and CDR2 is FQGNSA in the germline V gene. The CDR3 is made up of 17 amino acids. On the basis of clinical symptoms, serum thyroxine and TRAb, thyroid ultrasound and orbital computed tomography, diagnoses were made. Overall study findings and caveats: A median 6.5 months before onset, the model predicted ophthalmopathy.

The chain links TRBV7-2 to TRBJ2-7; D is perhaps TRBD1 (5 bases). The clonotype comes from a woman aged 18-35 years with Graves' ophthalmopathy. The sequenced sample was blood. CDR3 sequence (DNA): TGTGCCAGCAGCTTGTGGGGTTTTTCCGCAGGGTCGCACGAGCAGTACTTC. Its protein product is CASSLWGFSAGSHEQYF.